This T cell receptor (beta chain) was profiled in a study of beta chain features in type 1 diabetes. Study as a whole: Patients and healthy donors were similar in age, gender and cell yields.

There are 14 residues in the CDR3. In germline, CDR1 is SGHRS, CDR2 YFSETQ. This clone was picked up a small number of times. Its target is not known. A junction end diverges from the germline sequence, so it may reflect a read error. The whole isolated RNA underwent reverse transcription, so sequencing captured expressed TCRB transcripts. About 3.3 million reads, on average, came from each naive, central memory and regulatory T cell sample. Profiled with immunoSEQ multiplex PCR; TCRdb holds only in-frame clones, not every one. This repertoire shows under 300,000 clones, 11% found once; its top ten account for over 0.015%. Study-level findings and limits: The cDNA sequencing approach could over-represent high-TCR-expressing cells. VDJ junctions from type 1 diabetes patients carried fewer insertions and larger deletions. Type 1 diabetes patients showed a moderate but significant shortening of TCRB CDR3s in all four CD4+ subsets.

The specimen was naive CD4+ T cells from blood. The clonotype was recovered from a young man with type 1 diabetes. This sequence joins TRBV5-1 and TRBJ2-1, with 9 bases identical to TRBD1. CDR3 protein: CASSLGDRVTTTIF. Written as DNA, the CDR3 is TGCGCCAGCAGCTTGGGGGACAGGGTGACGACAACTATCTTC.